This entry features one TCR beta chain sequence. The antigen is unknown. The data stem from a study of T cell responses to AZD1222 COVID-19 vaccine. V was pared by 1 base and J by 0 bases, with 7 bases of the junction left unmatched. The CDR3 is 17 amino acids. The germline V gene encodes CDR1 MNHNS and CDR2 SASEGT. General study findings and limits: Unmutated variant regions reportedly attract nearly half of all spike-specific TCRs.

Here immunoSEQ multiplex PCR was the method, and the copy in TCRdb shows in-frame clones only, minus some. The data show fewer than 150,000 clones, approximately 90% seen once. This specimen was peripheral blood, taken 28 days after the second AZD1222 dose. The chain has TRBV6-1 and TRBJ2-5; 8 bases fit TRBD2. This receptor was identified in an adult who received the AZD1222 COVID-19 vaccine. CDR3 coding DNA: TGTGCCAGCAGTGAAGGGATGGCTAGCGGGTACCAAGAGACCCAGTACTTC. The encoded protein is CASSEGMASGYQETQYF.